The rows below give T cell receptor beta chains drawn from one sample of a study of blood T cell repertoires in COVID-19. Profiling relied on immunoSEQ multiplex PCR, and the TCRdb table lists in-frame clones only, not all of them. Here the sample spans 340,000 or so clones, about 83% being singletons. The sequenced sample consisted of peripheral blood. These receptors were obtained from a man aged 30-40 years with active or convalescent COVID-19. CDR3s leave out the opening cysteine and the closing phenylalanine or tryptophan. Each record gives: clone size, J gene, V gene, CDR3 protein. Clone size is shown for a subset of rows, as once, few, many or a class of expanded clone.

. | TRBJ2-1 | TRBV11-3 | ASRPPGGAFRGNEQF
. | TRBJ2-1 | TRBV24-1 | ATSDSGSGSRNEQF
. | TRBJ1-2 | TRBV6-5 | ASIKRGRSDYGYT
. | TRBJ2-3 | TRBV3-1/TRBV3-2 | ASSQDRQASADTQY
. | TRBJ2-1 | TRBV24-1 | ATSDPPGLAGNEQF
few | TRBJ1-1 | TRBV12-3/TRBV12-4 | ASSLQGGTEAF
once | TRBJ2-1 | TRBV3-1/TRBV3-2 | ASSQEIGPGGNEQF
. | TRBJ2-1 | TRBV21-1 | ASSKRGQTASVSYNEQF
once | TRBJ2-3 | TRBV7-3 | ASSLGTSGDTQY
. | TRBJ1-5 | TRBV6-1 | ASGQPNQPQH
. | TRBJ2-3 | TRBV19 | ASGGTGGHTDTQY
. | TRBJ1-2 | TRBV4-1 | ASSQEVQGIGYGYT
few | TRBJ1-6 | TRBV19 | ASSLQMDLYNSPLH
. | TRBJ2-6 | TRBV9 | ASSLYDRAGANVLT
. | TRBJ1-2 | TRBV5-1 | ASSREGVEGYT
. | TRBJ2-1 | TRBV4-2 | ASSSVSGNSYNEQF
. | TRBJ2-1 | TRBV5-4 | ASSLVFREGGNEQF
once | TRBJ2-1 | TRBV7-8 | ASSPQRVRLDEQF
once | TRBJ2-3 | TRBV2 | ASSLTSDTQY
once | TRBJ2-3 | TRBV4-2 | ASSQDSGRWDTQY
. | TRBJ2-3 | TRBV9 | ASSVVGGGRGDTQY
once | TRBJ1-2 | TRBV9 | ASSDRDDGYT
. | TRBJ1-6 | TRBV7-6 | ASSLEARPDNSPLH
. | TRBJ2-7 | TRBV2 | ASSAHGDSYEQY
. | TRBJ2-7 | TRBV19 | ASSGGDGRAFEQY
few | TRBJ1-2 | TRBV4-1 | ASSQLYDRGGGYT
. | TRBJ2-3 | TRBV4-1 | ASSQVTGWGGDTQY
. | TRBJ1-4 | TRBV9 | ASSYRGGSGEKLF
once | TRBJ1-2 | TRBV27 | ASSLPNRARMT
. | TRBJ1-6 | TRBV7-3 | ASAETSLYHSPLH
. | TRBJ1-1 | TRBV20-1 | SGEARTEAF
once | TRBJ2-7 | TRBV14 | ASSWDRGYEQY
. | TRBJ2-3 | TRBV2 | ASSLFSGSTDTQY
. | TRBJ2-7 | TRBV14 | ASSQDMSDEQY
. | TRBJ1-2 | TRBV5-6 | ASSTGGTGDLLYGYT
. | TRBJ1-4 | TRBV4-3 | ASSQGNLDEKLF
few | TRBJ2-2 | TRBV2 | ASTGRGQNTGELF
. | TRBJ1-2 | TRBV10-3 | AISDPLGGATSNYGYT
. | TRBJ2-5 | TRBV24-1 | ATSARSQETQY
. | TRBJ2-7 | TRBV14 | ASSPTRMRRGLEQY
. | TRBJ2-1 | TRBV5-4 | ASSPGLAGGNEQF
. | TRBJ1-2 | TRBV28 | ATYRYYGYT
few | TRBJ1-4 | TRBV5-1 | ASSAEGAREEKLF
. | TRBJ2-1 | TRBV21-1 | ASSRAPNGTSSYNEQF
few | TRBJ1-1 | TRBV29-1 | SVVGQGNTEAF
. | TRBJ2-7 | TRBV11-2 | ASSLERASGITYEQY
. | TRBJ1-3 | TRBV6-5 | ASSYAGGRNTIY
. | TRBJ1-1 | TRBV19 | ASSINRVNTEAF
. | TRBJ2-5 | TRBV9 | ASSEPGQGTVETQY
. | TRBJ2-2 | TRBV7-2 | ASSLAAGSTGELF
. | TRBJ1-2 | TRBV10-3 | AISETAGGYT
. | TRBJ2-3 | TRBV14 | ASSQEWQGSKGDTQY
. | TRBJ2-5 | TRBV7-9 | ASTPSSGSRAQY
. | TRBJ2-6 | TRBV5-4 | ASSFRGPPFSGANVLT
. | TRBJ2-3 | TRBV28 | ASRDYSDTQY
. | TRBJ2-7 | TRBV6-5 | ASHGGGLQY
. | TRBJ2-1 | TRBV28 | ASSFSGRPYNEQF
. | TRBJ2-7 | TRBV27 | ASSLSGASGTLWYEQY
. | TRBJ2-3 | TRBV30 | AWSLFFSTDTQY